The T cell receptor (beta chain) under discussion was sequenced for a study of cytomegalovirus exposure and HLA in healthy donors. The study, taken as a whole, reports: Diagnosis of cytomegalovirus status made by the classifier reportedly showed high specificity and sensitivity. The authors enumerated over 150 TCR beta chains as linked to cytomegalovirus.

In germline, CDR1 is MNHEY, CDR2 SMNVEV (reference sequence). After removal of 2 bases from V and 7 bases from J, the junction contained 3 bases not matched to a gene. This CDR3 region has 13 residues. The PCR made use of 60 Vbeta and 13 Jbeta primers. TCRdb keeps only in-frame clones here, not all; method: immunoSEQ multiplex PCR. Of approximately 130,000 clones in the sample, more than 70% were seen once. A note on this clone: Its antigen is not identified.

The donors gave bone marrow, and they were healthy. Although they were nominally healthy when sampled, donors likely had unrecorded immune exposures. The sample taken for sequencing was PBMCs. This chain joins TRBV27 and TRBJ2-7, with 9 nucleotides matching TRBD1. This receptor was taken from a man in his forties or fifties in good health and CMV-seropositive. The CDR3 sequence: CASSLGTGWEQYF. For the CDR3, the DNA is TGTGCCAGCAGTTTAGGGACAGGGTGGGAGCAGTACTTC.